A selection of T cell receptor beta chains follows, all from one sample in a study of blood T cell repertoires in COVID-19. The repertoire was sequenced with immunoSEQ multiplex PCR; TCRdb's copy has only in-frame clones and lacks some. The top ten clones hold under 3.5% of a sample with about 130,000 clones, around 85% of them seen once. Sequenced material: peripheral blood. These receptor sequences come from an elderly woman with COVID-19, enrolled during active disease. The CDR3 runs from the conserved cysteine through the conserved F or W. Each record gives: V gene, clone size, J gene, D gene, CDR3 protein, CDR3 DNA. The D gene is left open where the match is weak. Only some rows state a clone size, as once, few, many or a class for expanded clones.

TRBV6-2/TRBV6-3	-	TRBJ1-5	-	CASSYATVIGNQPQHF	TGTGCCAGCAGTTACGCGACAGTGATCGGCAATCAGCCCCAGCATTTT
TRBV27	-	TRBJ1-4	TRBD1	CASSFGTGNEKLFF	TGTGCCAGCAGTTTCGGGACAGGGAATGAAAAACTGTTTTTT
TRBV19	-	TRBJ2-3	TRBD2	CASSGLAGSGTDTQYF	TGTGCCAGTAGTGGACTAGCGGGTAGTGGTACAGATACGCAGTATTTT
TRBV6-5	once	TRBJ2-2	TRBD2	CASGSEREYTGELFF	TGTGCCAGCGGATCGGAGCGGGAGTACACCGGGGAGCTGTTTTTT
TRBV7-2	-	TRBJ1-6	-	CASSLVDSRLSPLHF	TGTGCCAGCAGCTTAGTGGACAGCCGGTTATCACCCCTCCACTTT
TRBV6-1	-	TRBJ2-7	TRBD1	CASSEKTGNYEQYF	TGTGCCAGCAGTGAAAAGACAGGGAACTACGAGCAGTACTTC
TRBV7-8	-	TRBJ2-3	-	CASSFFLPLSGGTSTDTQYF	TGTGCCAGCAGCTTTTTTCTTCCATTGTCTGGCGGAACTAGCACAGATACGCAGTATTTT
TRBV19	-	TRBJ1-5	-	CASSIIGPRDQPQHF	TGTGCCAGTAGTATTATTGGGCCGAGGGATCAGCCCCAGCATTTT
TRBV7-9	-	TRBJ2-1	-	CASSEIVNEQFF	TGTGCCAGCAGCGAGATAGTTAATGAGCAGTTCTTC
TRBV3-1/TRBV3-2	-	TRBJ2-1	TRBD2	CASSPGLAGDRGEQFF	TGTGCCAGCAGCCCGGGACTAGCGGGGGACCGCGGTGAGCAGTTCTTC
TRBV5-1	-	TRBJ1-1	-	CASSFLRGTEAFF	TGCGCCAGCAGCTTCCTCAGGGGAACTGAAGCTTTCTTT
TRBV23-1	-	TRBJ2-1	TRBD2	CASSSLPGLAGGLGEQFF	TGCGCCAGCAGCTCCCTCCCGGGGCTAGCGGGAGGCTTAGGCGAGCAGTTCTTC
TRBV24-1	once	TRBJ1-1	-	CATSVSGTGNTEAFF	TGTGCCACCAGTGTCTCGGGAACGGGGAACACTGAAGCTTTCTTT
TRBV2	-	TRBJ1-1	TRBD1	CASTGTANTEAFF	TGTGCCAGCACCGGGACAGCAAACACTGAAGCTTTCTTT
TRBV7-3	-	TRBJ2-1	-	CASSPRPDNEQFF	TGTGCCAGCAGCCCCCGCCCAGACAATGAGCAGTTCTTC
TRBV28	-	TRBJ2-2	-	CASVLSGRPVTELFF	TGTGCCAGCGTCCTCAGCGGAAGACCAGTTACGGAGCTGTTTTTT
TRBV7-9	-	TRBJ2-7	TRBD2	CASSVGTSVSYEQYF	TGTGCCAGCAGCGTCGGGACTAGCGTTTCCTACGAGCAGTACTTC
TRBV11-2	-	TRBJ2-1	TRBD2	CASSPPSGRRRNEQFF	TGTGCCAGCAGCCCCCCCAGCGGGAGACGCAGGAATGAGCAGTTCTTC
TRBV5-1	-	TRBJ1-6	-	CASSLSTGSSPLHF	TGCGCCAGCAGCTTGAGTACAGGGAGTTCACCCCTCCACTTT
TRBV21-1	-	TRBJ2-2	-	CASTHGDSLPTGELFF	TGTGCCAGCACCCACGGGGACAGCCTTCCAACCGGGGAGCTGTTTTTT
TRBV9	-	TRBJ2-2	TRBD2	CASSRGLAGGGGGELFF	TGTGCCAGCAGCCGGGGACTAGCGGGAGGAGGGGGCGGGGAGCTGTTTTTT